Below, 24 T cell receptor beta chains from the same sample are listed, as sequenced in a study of spatial heterogeneity in lung cancer. MiXCR was run by TCRdb on the 5' RACE reads, yielding one entry per CDR3 protein. The sample holds some 1,700 distinct CDR3 sequences; about 20% are singletons and the top ten take 45% to 55%. The sample's time point: blood at routine non-recurrence follow-up after resection. The specimen comprised PBMCs, sampled at follow-up. The receptors here all came from a male donor with early-stage non-small cell lung cancer.

In its sample, this clonotype is medium-sized (0.01 to 0.1%). The chain employs TRBV27 and TRBJ2-3, with D uncertain. The CDR3 covers 15 residues. V gave up 5 bases and J gave up 0 bases, with 12 bases separating them. Germline assignment: CDR1 MNHEY and CDR2 SMNVEV (reference sequence). The CDR3 here is CASSVIPYSTDTQYF. The CDR3 nucleotides are TGTGCCAGCAGTGTCATCCCGTATAGCACAGATACGCAGTATTTT.

This clonotype was seen ten or more times. The gene calls are TRBV4-3 and TRBJ2-2, with D hard to call. Germline lookup yields CDR1 LGHNA and CDR2 YSLEER. V was clipped by 0 bases and J by 6 bases, with 17 bases between them. The CDR3 loop spans 17 amino acids. The CDR3 loop reads CASSQDLGLIPPGELFF. Here the CDR3 DNA reads TGCGCCAGCAGCCAAGATTTAGGGCTAATCCCCCCCGGGGAGCTGTTTTTT.

This clonotype was detected many times. The chain recombines TRBV4-3 with TRBJ2-3; a weak D match, TRBD2 (6 bases). CDR3 length: 15 residues. V was shortened by 1 base and J by 6 bases, with 14 bases between the two germline ends. Germline V lookup: CDR1 LGHNA, CDR2 YSLEER. In nucleotides, the CDR3 is TGCGCCAGCAGCCAAGGGGCGGCGGGGTTTGATACGCAGTATTTT. Translating it yields CASSQGAAGFDTQYF.

The chain links TRBV28 to TRBJ2-3; 9 bases line up with TRBD1. The CDR3 runs 14 residues. Trimming at V came to 5 bases and at J to 8 bases, leaving 8 bases not matched to a gene. CDR1 and CDR2 from the germline V gene are MDHEN and SYDVKM. The CDR3 DNA reads TGTGCCAGCAGTCCCCCGGACAGGGGCGTTACGCAGTATTTT. Protein: CASSPPDRGVTQYF. The full variable domain, rest sourced from reference TRBV28 and TRBJ2-3, is DVKVTQSSRYLVKRTGEKVFLECVQDMDHENMFWYRQDPGLGLRLIYFSYDVKMKEKGDIPEGYSVSREKKERFSLILESASTNQTSMYLCASSPPDRGVTQYFGPGTRLTVL.

This clonotype has ten or more counts. V gene TRBV9 combines with J gene TRBJ2-5; D may be TRBD1 or TRBD2 (5 bases each). Germline V lookup: CDR1 SGDLS, CDR2 YYNGEE. The CDR3 has 15 residues. V shed 2 bases and J shed 5 bases, with 16 bases lying between them. The CDR3 coding sequence is TGTGCCAGCAGCGTTTGGGGGTCGTCGGCGGAGACCCAGTACTTC. Amino acid sequence: CASSVWGSSAETQYF.

The CDR3, as DNA: TGTGCCAGCAGCTCTAGGACTAGCGGGATGTCGGATACGCAGTATTTT. This sequence encodes CASSSRTSGMSDTQYF. V is TRBV7-9 and J is TRBJ2-3, with 12 bases that match TRBD2. The CDR3 sequence is 16 residues long. Germline lookup yields CDR1 SEHNR and CDR2 FQNEAQ (reference sequence). V was clipped by 4 bases and J by 6 bases; unmatched bases: 8.

This clonotype is judged hyperexpanded. V is TRBV5-6 and J is TRBJ1-2, with TRBD1 identical over 8 bases. With V trimmed by 4 bases and J by 1 base, 9 bases remained unmatched. Germline V gives CDR1 SGHDT, CDR2 YYEEEE. The CDR3 spans 16 residues. CDR3 in amino acids: CASSPASGGHNYGYTF. The CDR3 nucleotides read TGTGCCAGCAGCCCGGCTTCAGGGGGCCATAACTATGGCTACACCTTC.

The chain joins TRBV3-1 to TRBJ1-5; no clear D. Trimming removed 3 bases at V and 1 base at J, with 4 bases between. Germline V gene sequence: CDR1 LGHDT, CDR2 YNNKEL (reference sequence). The CDR3 totals 13 residues. DNA for the CDR3: TGTGCCAGCAGCCAGGCAAGCAATCAGCCCCAGCATTTT. Its protein is CASSQASNQPQHF. Filled out from reference TRBV3-1 and TRBJ1-5, the complete variable domain reads DTAVSQTPKYLVTQMGNDKSIKCEQNLGHDTMYWYKQDSKKFLKIMFSYNNKELIINETVPNRFSPKSPDKAHLNLHINSLELGDSAVYFCASSQASNQPQHFGDGTRLSIL.

This clonotype is deemed medium-sized (0.01 to 0.1%). This rearrangement joins TRBV7-2 to TRBJ2-3; 8 nucleotides align to TRBD2. This CDR3 is 15 amino acids long. The germline V gene encodes CDR1 SGHTA and CDR2 FQGNSA. V was clipped by 5 bases and J by 4 bases; unmatched bases: 8. The CDR3 spells CASSPGTGGADTQYF. In DNA, the CDR3 is TGTGCCAGCAGCCCTGGGACCGGGGGGGCAGATACGCAGTATTTT.

The chain uses TRBV3-1 and TRBJ2-4; D is unclear. The CDR3 contains 11 residues. Germline CDR1 LGHDT, CDR2 YNNKEL (reference sequence). With 1 base removed from V and 15 bases from J, the gap between germline ends came to 10 bases. The DNA of the CDR3 is TGTGCCAGCAGCCAAGGCACGGACCGGTACTTC. It is translated as CASSQGTDRYF.

The chain links TRBV29-1 to TRBJ2-5; no definite D call. Germline CDR1 SQVTM, CDR2 ANQGSEA. The CDR3 contains 14 residues. V lost 3 bases and J 1 base, leaving 12 bases between the germline ends. CDR3 sequence (DNA): TGCAGCGTTGAGGGGTGGAGCTCCCAAGAGACCCAGTACTTC. Residues: CSVEGWSSQETQYF.

In this sample, this clonotype is medium-sized. The V call is TRBV28, the J call TRBJ2-1; D is possibly TRBD1 (6 bases). There are 14 residues in the CDR3. V was trimmed by 7 bases and J by 5 bases, leaving 15 bases between them. CDR1 and CDR2 (germline): MDHEN, SYDVKM. Written as DNA, the CDR3 is TGTGCCAGCACCTTCGGACAGTCTCACAATGAGCAGTTCTTC. Amino acid sequence: CASTFGQSHNEQFF.

This clonotype is labeled as medium-sized. The gene calls are TRBV28 and TRBJ2-3; D call uncertain. Per the germline V gene, CDR1 is MDHEN and CDR2 is SYDVKM. This CDR3 region has 11 residues. V dropped 2 bases and J dropped 5 bases, with 2 bases sitting between them. CDR3 protein: CASSLRDTQYF. CDR3 bases: TGTGCCAGCAGTTTAAGAGATACGCAGTATTTT. The variable domain in full, completed from reference TRBV28 and TRBJ2-3, reads DVKVTQSSRYLVKRTGEKVFLECVQDMDHENMFWYRQDPGLGLRLIYFSYDVKMKEKGDIPEGYSVSREKKERFSLILESASTNQTSMYLCASSLRDTQYFGPGTRLTVL.

This clonotype is deemed large. The chain carries TRBV19 and TRBJ2-7; D remains ambiguous. CDR3 length equals 13 residues. Trimming took 3 bases from V and 6 from J, leaving 12 bases between them. CDR1 is LNHDA and CDR2 is SQIVND in the germline V gene (reference sequence). This chain's CDR3 is CASSILAGSEQYF. The DNA of the CDR3 is TGTGCCAGTAGTATTCTCGCAGGTAGCGAGCAGTACTTC.

This clonotype was seen repeatedly, ten times or more. Its ends do not fully match the called genes, so a read error is possible. The chain links TRBV10-2 to TRBJ2-2, with D perhaps matching TRBD1 or TRBD2 (7 bases each). Germline V gives CDR1 WSHSY, CDR2 SAAADI. The CDR3 runs 15 residues. CDR3 sequence reads: CASRTRGGLTGELFF. In nucleotides, the CDR3 is TGTGCCAGCAGGACCAGGGGGGGCTTGACCGGGGAGCTGTTTTTT.

This clonotype is judged medium-sized (0.01 to 0.1%). This may be a read error, as it is one base from a much larger clone. This likely comes from a read error, as the CDR3 has no conserved phenylalanine or tryptophan at its end. V is TRBV6-2 or TRBV6-3 and J is TRBJ1-3; D perhaps matches TRBD1 (6 bases). V was cut by 5 bases and J by 0 bases, with 11 bases left in between. CDR1 and CDR2 (germline): MNHEY, SVGEGT. CDR3 length equals 15 residues. CDR3 coding DNA: TGTGCCAGCAGTCGACAGGATTCCTCTGGAAACACCATATATATT. Its translation is CASSRQDSSGNTIYI.

This clonotype is large (0.1 to 1%) within its sample. The chain is built from TRBV4-3 and TRBJ2-7; a possible D gene is TRBD1 (6 bases). The CDR3 is made up of 15 amino acids. In germline, CDR1 is LGHNA, CDR2 YSLEER. V shed 5 bases and J shed 0 bases, with 14 bases lying between them. CDR3 amino acids: CASSTSDSSSYEQYF. The CDR3 DNA reads as TGCGCCAGCAGCACGTCGGACAGCAGCTCCTACGAGCAGTACTTC.

By share, this clonotype ranks as medium-sized. The chain couples TRBV18 to TRBJ2-7; D unclear. Germline V CDR1 and CDR2: KGHSH, LQKENI. Deletions cut 0 bases from V and 0 bases from J, with 9 bases between. This CDR3 is built from 15 residues. CDR3 sequence: CASSPPGSVSYEQYF. The CDR3 bases are TGTGCCAGCTCACCACCGGGGTCCGTCTCCTACGAGCAGTACTTC.

This clonotype is labeled as medium-sized (0.01 to 0.1%). V usage is TRBV7-2 and J usage is TRBJ1-5; no clear D gene. CDR1 SGHTA and CDR2 FQGNSA come from the germline V gene. V was shortened by 3 bases and J by 2 bases, with 8 bases between the two germline ends. The CDR3 extends over 14 amino acids. DNA of the CDR3: TGTGCCAGCAGCTTGGATATGGGCAATCAGCCCCAGCATTTT. Translated: CASSLDMGNQPQHF.

By sample share, this clonotype is medium-sized. The chain combines TRBV29-1 with TRBJ2-7, with 8 bases that match TRBD1. This CDR3 is built from 16 residues. Germline CDR1 SQVTM, CDR2 ANQGSEA. V trimming: 3 bases; J trimming: 5 bases; junction bases outside the gene matches: 15. CDR3 nucleotides: TGCAGCGTTGACGGGGCAGGGGGCGAGGATTTCCACGAGCAGTACTTC. This encodes CSVDGAGGEDFHEQYF.

At least ten counts were recorded for this clonotype. The gene calls are TRBV7-8 and TRBJ2-7, with a possible D match to TRBD2 (6 bases). The germline V gene has CDR1 SGHVS and CDR2 FQNEAQ. The CDR3 is made up of 12 amino acids. Trimming removed 3 bases at V and 6 bases at J, with 9 bases between. CDR3 sequence: CASSFAGPEQYF. CDR3 nucleotide sequence: TGTGCCAGCAGCTTTGCGGGGCCCGAGCAGTACTTC.

This clonotype was seen at least ten times. This chain joins TRBV5-4 and TRBJ2-7; D possibly corresponds to TRBD1 (6 bases). The CDR3 length is 17 residues. V lost 3 bases and J lost 6, with 25 bases in between. Germline V gene data show CDR1 as SGHNT and CDR2 as YYREEE (reference sequence). CDR3 residues: CASSSARQGIGVREQYF. CDR3 DNA sequence: TGTGCCAGCAGCTCGGCGCGGCAGGGGATTGGAGTACGCGAGCAGTACTTC.

By frequency in the sample, this clonotype is medium-sized. The chain has TRBV11-2 and TRBJ2-1; TRBD2 agrees at 11 bases. CDR3 length equals 15 residues. V shed 3 bases, J shed 7 bases, and the junction held 5 bases outside the gene matches. Per the germline V gene, CDR1 is SGHAT and CDR2 is FQNNGV. In DNA, the CDR3 is TGTGCCAGCAGCTTTAGCGGGGGGGCCAGGAATGAGCAGTTCTTC. The encoded protein is CASSFSGGARNEQFF.

This clonotype is labeled hyperexpanded (1% or more). This rearrangement joins TRBV9 to TRBJ2-1; D uncertain. V lost 4 bases and J 6 bases, leaving 11 bases between the germline ends. CDR3 size: 13 residues. From germline, CDR1 is SGDLS and CDR2 YYNGEE. DNA for the CDR3: TGTGCCAGCAGCCCCAGTACGTCCAATGAGCAGTTCTTC. Protein product: CASSPSTSNEQFF.